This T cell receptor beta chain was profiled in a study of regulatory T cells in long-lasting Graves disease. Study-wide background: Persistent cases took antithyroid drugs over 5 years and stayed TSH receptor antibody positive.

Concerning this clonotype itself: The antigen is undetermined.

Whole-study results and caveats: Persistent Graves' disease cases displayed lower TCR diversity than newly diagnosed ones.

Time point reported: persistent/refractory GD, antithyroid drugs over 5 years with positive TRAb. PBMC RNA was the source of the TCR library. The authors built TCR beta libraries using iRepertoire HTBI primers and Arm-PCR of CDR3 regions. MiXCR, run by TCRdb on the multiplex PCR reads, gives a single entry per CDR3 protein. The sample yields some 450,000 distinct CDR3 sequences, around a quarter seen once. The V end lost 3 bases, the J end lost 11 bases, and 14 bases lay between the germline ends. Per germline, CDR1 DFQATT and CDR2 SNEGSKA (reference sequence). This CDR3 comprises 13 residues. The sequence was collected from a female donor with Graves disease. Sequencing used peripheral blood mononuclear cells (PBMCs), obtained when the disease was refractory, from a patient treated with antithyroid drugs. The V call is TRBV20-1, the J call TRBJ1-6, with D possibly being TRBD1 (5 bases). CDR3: CSARVGLSPPLHF. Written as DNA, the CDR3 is TGCAGTGCTAGGGTGGGGCTTTCGCCACCCCTCCACTTT.